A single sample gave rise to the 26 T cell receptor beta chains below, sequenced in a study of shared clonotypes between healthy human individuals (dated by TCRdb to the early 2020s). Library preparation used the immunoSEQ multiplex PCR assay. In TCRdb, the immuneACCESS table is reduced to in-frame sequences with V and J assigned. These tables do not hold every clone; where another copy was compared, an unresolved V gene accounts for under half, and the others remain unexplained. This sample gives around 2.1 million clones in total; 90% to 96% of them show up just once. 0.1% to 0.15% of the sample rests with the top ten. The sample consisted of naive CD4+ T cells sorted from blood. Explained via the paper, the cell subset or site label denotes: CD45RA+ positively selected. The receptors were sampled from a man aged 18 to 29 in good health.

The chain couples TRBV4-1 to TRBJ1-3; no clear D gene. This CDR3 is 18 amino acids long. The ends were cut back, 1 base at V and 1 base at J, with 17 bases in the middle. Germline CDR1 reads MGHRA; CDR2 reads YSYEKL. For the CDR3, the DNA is TGCGCCAGCAGCCAAGGGAGCACGGGTTCCTTTTCTGGAAACACCATATATTTT. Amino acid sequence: CASSQGSTGSFSGNTIYF.

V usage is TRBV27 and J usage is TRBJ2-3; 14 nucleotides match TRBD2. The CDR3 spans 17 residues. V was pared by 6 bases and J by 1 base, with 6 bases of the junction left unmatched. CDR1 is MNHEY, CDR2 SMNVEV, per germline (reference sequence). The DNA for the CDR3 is TGTGCCAGCAGCCCGGGACTAGCGGGAGTTGGCACAGATACGCAGTATTTT. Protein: CASSPGLAGVGTDTQYF.

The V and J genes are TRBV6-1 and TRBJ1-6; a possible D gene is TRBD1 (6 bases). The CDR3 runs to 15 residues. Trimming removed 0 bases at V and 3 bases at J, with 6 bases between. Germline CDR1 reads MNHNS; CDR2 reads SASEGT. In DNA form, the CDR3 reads TGTGCCAGCAGTGAAGCGGACAGCTATAATTCACCCCTCCACTTT. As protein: CASSEADSYNSPLHF.

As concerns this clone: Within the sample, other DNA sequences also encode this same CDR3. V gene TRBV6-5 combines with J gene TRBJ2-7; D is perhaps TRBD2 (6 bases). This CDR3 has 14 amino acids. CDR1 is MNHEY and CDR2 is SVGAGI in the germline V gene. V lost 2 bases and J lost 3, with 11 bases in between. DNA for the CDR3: TGTGCCAGCAGTTACCGGGGGTTGGGCTACGAGCAGTACTTC. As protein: CASSYRGLGYEQYF.

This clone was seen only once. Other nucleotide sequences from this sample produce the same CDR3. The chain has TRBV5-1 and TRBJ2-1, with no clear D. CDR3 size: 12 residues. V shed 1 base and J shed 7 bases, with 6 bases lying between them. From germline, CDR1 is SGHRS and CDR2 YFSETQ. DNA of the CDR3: TGCGCCAGCAGCTTGCCCCTAAATGAGCAGTTCTTC. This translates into CASSLPLNEQFF.

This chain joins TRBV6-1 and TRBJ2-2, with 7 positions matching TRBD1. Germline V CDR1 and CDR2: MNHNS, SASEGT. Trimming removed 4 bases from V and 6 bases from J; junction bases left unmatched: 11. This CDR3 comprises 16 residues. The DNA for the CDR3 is TGTGCCAGCAGTGCCCCCGTTAAGGGGGCTCCCGGGGAGCTGTTTTTT. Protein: CASSAPVKGAPGELFF.

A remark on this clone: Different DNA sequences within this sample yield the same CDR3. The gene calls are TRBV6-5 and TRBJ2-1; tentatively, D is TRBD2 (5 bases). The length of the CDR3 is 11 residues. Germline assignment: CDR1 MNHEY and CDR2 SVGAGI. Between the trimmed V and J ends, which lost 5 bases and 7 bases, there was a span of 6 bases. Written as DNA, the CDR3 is TGTGCCAGCAGTCGGGGTAATGAGCAGTTCTTC. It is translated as CASSRGNEQFF.

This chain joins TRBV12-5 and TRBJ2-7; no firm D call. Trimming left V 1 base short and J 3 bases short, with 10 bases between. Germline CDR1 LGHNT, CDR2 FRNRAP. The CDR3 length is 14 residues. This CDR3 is CASGLGGRLYEQYF. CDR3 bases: TGTGCTAGTGGTTTGGGTGGCCGCCTCTACGAGCAGTACTTC.

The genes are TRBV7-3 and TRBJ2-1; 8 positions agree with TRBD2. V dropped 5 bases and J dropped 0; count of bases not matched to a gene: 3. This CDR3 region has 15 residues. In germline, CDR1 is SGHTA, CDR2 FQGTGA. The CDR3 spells CASSASGSSYNEQFF. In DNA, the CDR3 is TGTGCCAGCAGCGCAAGCGGGAGCTCCTACAATGAGCAGTTCTTC.

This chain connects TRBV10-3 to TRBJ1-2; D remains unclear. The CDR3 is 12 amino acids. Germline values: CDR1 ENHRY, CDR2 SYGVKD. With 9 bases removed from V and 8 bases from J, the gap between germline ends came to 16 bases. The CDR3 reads CAIEYTLGGYTF. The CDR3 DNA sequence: TGTGCCATTGAATACACCCTCGGAGGCTACACCTTC.

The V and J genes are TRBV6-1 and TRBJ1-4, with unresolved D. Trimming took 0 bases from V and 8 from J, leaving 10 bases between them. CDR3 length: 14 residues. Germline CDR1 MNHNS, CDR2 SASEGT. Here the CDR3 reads CASSEAVVGEKLFF. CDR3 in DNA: TGTGCCAGCAGTGAAGCGGTCGTAGGGGAAAAACTGTTTTTT.

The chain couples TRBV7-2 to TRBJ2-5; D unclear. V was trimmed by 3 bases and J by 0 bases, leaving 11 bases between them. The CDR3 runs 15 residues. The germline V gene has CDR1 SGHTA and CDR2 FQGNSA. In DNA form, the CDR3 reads TGTGCCAGCAGCTTGCCTGGATGGTACCAAGAGACCCAGTACTTC. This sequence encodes CASSLPGWYQETQYF.

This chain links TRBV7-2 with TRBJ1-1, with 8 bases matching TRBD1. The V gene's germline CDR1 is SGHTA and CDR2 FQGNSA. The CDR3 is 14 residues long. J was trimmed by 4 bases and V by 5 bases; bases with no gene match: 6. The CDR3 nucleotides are TGTGCCAGCAGCCCGGGACAGGTACGCACTGAAGCTTTCTTT. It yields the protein CASSPGQVRTEAFF.

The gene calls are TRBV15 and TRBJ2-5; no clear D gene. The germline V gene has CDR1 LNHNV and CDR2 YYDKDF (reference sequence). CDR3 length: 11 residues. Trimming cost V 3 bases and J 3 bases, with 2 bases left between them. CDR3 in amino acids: CATSSEETQYF. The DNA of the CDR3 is TGTGCCACCAGCAGTGAAGAGACCCAGTACTTC. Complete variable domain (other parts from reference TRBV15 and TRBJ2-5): DAMVIQNPRYQVTQFGKPVTLSCSQTLNHNVMYWYQQKSSQAPKLLFHYYDKDFNNEADTPDNFQSRRPNTSFCFLDIRSPGLGDTAMYLCATSSEETQYFGPGTRLLVL.

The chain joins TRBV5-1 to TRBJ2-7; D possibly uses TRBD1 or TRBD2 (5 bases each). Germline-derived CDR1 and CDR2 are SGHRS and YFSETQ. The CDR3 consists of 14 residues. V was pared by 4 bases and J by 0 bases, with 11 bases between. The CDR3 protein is CASSQGDRSYEQYF. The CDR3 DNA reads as TGCGCCAGCAGCCAAGGGGACCGCTCCTACGAGCAGTACTTC.

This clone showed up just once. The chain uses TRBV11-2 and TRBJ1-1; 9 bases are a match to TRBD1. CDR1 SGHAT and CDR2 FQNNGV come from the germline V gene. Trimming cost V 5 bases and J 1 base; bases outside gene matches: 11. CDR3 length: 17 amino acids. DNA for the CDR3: TGTGCCAGCAGCAACACAGGACAGGGGACGAGGAACACTGAAGCTTTCTTT. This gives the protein CASSNTGQGTRNTEAFF.

As DNA, the CDR3 is TGTGCCAGCGGAACAATCTATGGCTACACCTTC. The encoded protein is CASGTIYGYTF. The chain employs TRBV5-6 and TRBJ1-2; no definite D call. In germline, CDR1 is SGHDT, CDR2 YYEEEE. The CDR3 loop spans 11 amino acids. Trimming removed 7 bases from V and 4 bases from J, with 8 bases in between. Full variable domain (remainder filled in from reference TRBV5-6 and TRBJ1-2): DAGVTQSPTHLIKTRGQQVTLRCSPKSGHDTVSWYQQALGQGPQFIFQYYEEEERQRGNFPDRFSGHQFPNYSSELNVNALLLGDSALYLCASGTIYGYTFGSGTRLTVV.

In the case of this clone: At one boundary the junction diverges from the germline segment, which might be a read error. The chain's CDR3 is CASSPKDGYTEAFF. CDR3 DNA: TGTGCTAGCAGCCCCAAAGACGGATACACTGAAGCTTTCTTT. The rearrangement joins TRBV7-7 to TRBJ1-1; D is unresolved. This CDR3 spans 14 amino acids. Germline V lookup: CDR1 SSHAT, CDR2 FNYEAQ (reference sequence).

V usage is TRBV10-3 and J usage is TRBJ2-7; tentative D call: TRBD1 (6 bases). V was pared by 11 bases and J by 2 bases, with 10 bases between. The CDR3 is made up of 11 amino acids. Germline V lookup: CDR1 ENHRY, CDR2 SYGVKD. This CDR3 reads CASGEPYEQYF. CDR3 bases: TGTGCCTCAGGGGAACCCTACGAGCAGTACTTC.

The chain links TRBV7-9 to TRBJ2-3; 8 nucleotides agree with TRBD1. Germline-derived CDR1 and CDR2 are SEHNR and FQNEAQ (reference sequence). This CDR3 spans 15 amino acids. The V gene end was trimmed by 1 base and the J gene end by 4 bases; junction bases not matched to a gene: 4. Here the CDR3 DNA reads TGTGCCAGCAGCTTAGGTCCAGGGGGCGCAGATACGCAGTATTTT. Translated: CASSLGPGGADTQYF.

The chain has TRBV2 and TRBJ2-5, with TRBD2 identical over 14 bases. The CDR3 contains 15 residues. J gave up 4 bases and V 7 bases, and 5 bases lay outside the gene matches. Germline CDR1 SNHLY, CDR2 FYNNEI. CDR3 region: CASIGTSGSGETQYF. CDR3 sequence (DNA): TGTGCCAGCATTGGGACTAGCGGGAGTGGAGAGACCCAGTACTTC.

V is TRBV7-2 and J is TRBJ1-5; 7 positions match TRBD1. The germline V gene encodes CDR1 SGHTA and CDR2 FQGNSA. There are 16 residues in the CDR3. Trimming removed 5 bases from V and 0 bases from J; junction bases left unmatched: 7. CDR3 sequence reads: CASSGGTVISNQPQHF. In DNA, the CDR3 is TGTGCCAGCAGCGGGGGGACAGTGATTAGCAATCAGCCCCAGCATTTT.

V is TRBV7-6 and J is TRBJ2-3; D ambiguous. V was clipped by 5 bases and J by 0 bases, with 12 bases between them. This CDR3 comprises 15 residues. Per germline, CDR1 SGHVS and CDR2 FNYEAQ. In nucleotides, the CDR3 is TGTGCCAGCAGCCCTACCTCGCGCAGCACAGATACGCAGTATTTT. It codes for CASSPTSRSTDTQYF.

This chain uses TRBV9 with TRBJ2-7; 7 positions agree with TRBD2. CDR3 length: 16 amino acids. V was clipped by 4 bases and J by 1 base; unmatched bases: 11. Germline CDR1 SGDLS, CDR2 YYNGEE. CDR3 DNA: TGTGCCAGCAGCCCGCGGGCGGGAGTAGGATCCTACGAGCAGTACTTC. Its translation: CASSPRAGVGSYEQYF.

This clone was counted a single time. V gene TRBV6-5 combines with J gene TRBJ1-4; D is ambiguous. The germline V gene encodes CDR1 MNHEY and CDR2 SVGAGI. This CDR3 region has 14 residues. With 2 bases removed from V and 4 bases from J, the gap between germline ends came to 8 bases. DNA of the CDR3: TGTGCCAGCAGTTACAAAAGGAGTAATGAAAAACTGTTTTTT. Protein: CASSYKRSNEKLFF.

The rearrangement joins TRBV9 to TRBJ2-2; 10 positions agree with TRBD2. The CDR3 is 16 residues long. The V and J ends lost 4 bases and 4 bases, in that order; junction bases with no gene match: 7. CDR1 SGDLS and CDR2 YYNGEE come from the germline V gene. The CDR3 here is CASSPPGLAFTGELFF. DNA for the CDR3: TGTGCCAGCAGCCCCCCGGGACTAGCGTTCACCGGGGAGCTGTTTTTT.